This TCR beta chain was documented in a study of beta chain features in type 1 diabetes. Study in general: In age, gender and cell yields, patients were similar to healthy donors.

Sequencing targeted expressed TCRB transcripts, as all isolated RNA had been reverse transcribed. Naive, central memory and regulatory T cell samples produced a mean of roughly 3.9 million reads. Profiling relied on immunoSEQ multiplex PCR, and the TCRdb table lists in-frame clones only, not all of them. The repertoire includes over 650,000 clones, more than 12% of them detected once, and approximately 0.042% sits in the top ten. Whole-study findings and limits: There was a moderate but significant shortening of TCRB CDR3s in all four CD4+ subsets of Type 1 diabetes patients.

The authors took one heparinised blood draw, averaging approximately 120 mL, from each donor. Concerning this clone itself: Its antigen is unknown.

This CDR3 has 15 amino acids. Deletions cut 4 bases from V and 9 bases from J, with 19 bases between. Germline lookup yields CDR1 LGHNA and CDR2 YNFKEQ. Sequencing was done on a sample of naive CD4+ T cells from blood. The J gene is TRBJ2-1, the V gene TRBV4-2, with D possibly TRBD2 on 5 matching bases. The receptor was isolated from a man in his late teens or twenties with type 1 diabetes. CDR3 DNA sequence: TGTGCCAGCAGCCCGGTCCCCGGGGTAGTGGGTGAGCAGTTCTTC. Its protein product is CASSPVPGVVGEQFF.